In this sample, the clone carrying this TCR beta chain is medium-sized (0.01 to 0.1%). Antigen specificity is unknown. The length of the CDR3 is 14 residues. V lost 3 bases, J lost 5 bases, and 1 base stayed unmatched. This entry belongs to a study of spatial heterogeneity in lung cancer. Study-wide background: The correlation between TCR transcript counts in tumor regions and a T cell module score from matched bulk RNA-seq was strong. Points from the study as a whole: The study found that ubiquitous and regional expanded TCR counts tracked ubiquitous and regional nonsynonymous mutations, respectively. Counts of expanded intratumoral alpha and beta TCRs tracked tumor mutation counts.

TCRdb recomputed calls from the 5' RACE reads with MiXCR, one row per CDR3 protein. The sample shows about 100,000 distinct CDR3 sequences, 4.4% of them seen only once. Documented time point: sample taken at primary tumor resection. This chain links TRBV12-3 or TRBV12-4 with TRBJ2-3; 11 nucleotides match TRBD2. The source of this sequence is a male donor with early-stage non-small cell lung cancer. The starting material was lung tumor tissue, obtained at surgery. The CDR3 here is CASSLGLAVDTQYF. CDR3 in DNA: TGTGCCAGCAGTTTGGGACTAGCGGTAGATACGCAGTATTTT.